The rows below give T cell receptor beta chains drawn from one sample of a study of blood T cell repertoires in COVID-19. Only in-frame clones appear in the TCRdb table, and some are missing; sequencing was by immunoSEQ multiplex PCR. The sample gives some 370,000 clones, roughly 87% of which show up once; 5% to 6% is in the top ten. Sequenced input: PBMCs or T cells enriched from blood (not recorded which). Source of these receptors: a woman between 45 and 60 years old who had recovered from COVID-19. Both conserved end residues are part of each CDR3. Each record gives: V gene, clone size, D gene, J gene, CDR3 protein, CDR3 DNA. A D gene is named only where the DNA matches it firmly. Clone size is shown for a subset of rows, as once, few, many or a class of expanded clone.

>TRBV10-2|.|.|TRBJ2-1
CASSESRRFSYNEQFF
TGCGCCAGCAGTGAGTCGCGGAGATTCTCCTACAATGAGCAGTTCTTC
>TRBV9|few|.|TRBJ2-7
CASSVGGSPYEQYF
TGTGCCAGCAGCGTAGGAGGCAGCCCCTACGAGCAGTACTTC
>TRBV18|.|.|TRBJ1-6
CASSPQGGGESPLHF
TGTGCCAGCTCACCACAAGGTGGCGGAGAGTCACCCCTCCACTTT
>TRBV4-1|.|TRBD2|TRBJ2-7
CASSQDSLAGVHEQYF
TGCGCCAGCAGCCAAGATTCACTAGCGGGAGTTCACGAGCAGTACTTC
>TRBV5-4|.|TRBD1|TRBJ1-2
CASSLIWGQGAYGYTF
TGTGCCAGCAGCTTAATCTGGGGACAGGGGGCGTATGGCTACACCTTC
>TRBV2|.|TRBD1|TRBJ1-2
CASSEGGTGGSGYTF
TGTGCCAGCAGTGAAGGGGGAACAGGGGGCTCGGGCTACACCTTC
>TRBV6-2/TRBV6-3|.|TRBD1|TRBJ2-1
CASSNSPGQGVYEQFF
TGTGCCAGCAGTAATTCCCCGGGACAGGGGGTCTATGAGCAGTTCTTC
>TRBV28|.|.|TRBJ1-5
CASSFLKLSNQPQHF
TGTGCCAGCAGTTTTTTAAAGCTTAGCAATCAGCCCCAGCATTTT
>TRBV18|.|TRBD1|TRBJ1-2
CASSLDRDGYTF
TGTGCCAGCTCACTGGACAGGGATGGCTACACCTTC
>TRBV11-2|.|.|TRBJ1-2
CASSLVQGNDGYTF
TGTGCCAGCAGCTTAGTCCAGGGGAATGATGGCTACACCTTC
>TRBV4-1|.|.|TRBJ1-2
CASSREGGLGGGGYTF
TGCGCCAGCAGCCGGGAGGGAGGCCTGGGGGGTGGAGGCTACACCTTC
>TRBV18|.|.|TRBJ1-1
CASSPGEGNTEAFF
TGTGCCAGCTCCCCAGGGGAGGGGAACACTGAAGCTTTCTTT
>TRBV2|.|TRBD2|TRBJ2-1
CASSGLADYNEQFF
TGTGCCAGCAGTGGACTAGCGGATTACAATGAGCAGTTCTTC
>TRBV7-8|few|TRBD1|TRBJ2-7
CASSTRDSPYEQYF
TGTGCCAGCAGCACCCGGGACAGCCCCTACGAGCAGTACTTC
>TRBV5-1|.|.|TRBJ1-1
CASSLRPGQQMNTEAFF
TGCGCCAGCAGCCTACGTCCGGGACAACAAATGAACACTGAAGCTTTCTTT
>TRBV5-1|.|TRBD1|TRBJ1-1
CASSLIPGQGASTEAFF
TGCGCCAGCAGCTTGATTCCGGGACAGGGCGCCTCCACTGAAGCTTTCTTT
>TRBV6-2/TRBV6-3|.|TRBD1|TRBJ1-5
CASSYGTGGLWGQWNQPQHF
TGTGCCAGCAGTTACGGTACAGGGGGCCTATGGGGACAATGGAATCAGCCCCAGCATTTT
>TRBV19|.|TRBD1|TRBJ1-2
CASSWVTGGAPGGYTF
TGTGCCAGTAGTTGGGTAACAGGGGGCGCCCCGGGGGGCTACACCTTC
>TRBV28|few|.|TRBJ1-1
CASSLSIAVMNTEAFF
TGTGCCAGCAGTTTATCAATAGCAGTTATGAACACTGAAGCTTTCTTT
>TRBV7-2|.|TRBD2|TRBJ2-7
CASSGGLPPYEQYF
TGTGCCTCTTCGGGGGGACTCCCGCCTTACGAGCAGTACTTC
>TRBV2|.|.|TRBJ1-3
CASTAGQSGNTIYF
TGTGCCAGCACGGCAGGCCAATCTGGAAACACCATATATTTT
>TRBV19|.|TRBD2|TRBJ2-3
CASSMVAGGSDTQYF
TGTGCCAGTAGTATGGTGGCGGGAGGATCAGATACGCAGTATTTT
>TRBV5-6|.|.|TRBJ2-7
CASSFTGSEQYF
TGTGCCAGCAGCTTTACAGGGTCGGAGCAGTACTTC
>TRBV19|.|TRBD1|TRBJ2-3
CASTLTGTDTQYF
TGTGCCAGCACGCTGACAGGGACAGATACGCAGTATTTT
>TRBV7-2|.|.|TRBJ1-3
CASSLWTGNTIYF
TGTGCCAGCAGCTTATGGACAGGAAACACCATATATTTT
>TRBV7-2|.|.|TRBJ1-1
CASSFTGPWNTEAFF
TGTGCCAGCAGTTTCACAGGGCCCTGGAACACTGAAGCTTTCTTT
>TRBV12-3/TRBV12-4|.|.|TRBJ1-2
CASSLSANYGYTF
TGTGCCAGCAGTTTATCAGCTAACTATGGCTACACCTTC